Each of the 26 T cell receptor beta chains below was sequenced from the same sample in a study of T cell repertoires in cytomegalovirus infection. The antigens for these receptors are not known. TCRdb called the reads again in MiXCR, with one record for every CDR3 protein. Among more than 300,000 distinct CDR3 sequences listed, roughly a third were seen once. The material sequenced was cultured PBMCs, taken from culture after CMV antigen stimulation. These receptor sequences come from a human donor in good health (CMV status not recorded). Some clones in this sample may be carry-over from other donors' samples.

This clonotype was seen repeatedly, ten times or more. J is TRBJ1-1 and V is TRBV7-2; D is undetermined. Germline values: CDR1 SGHTA, CDR2 FQGNSA. V lost 4 bases to trimming and J lost 7 bases, with 10 bases between them. This CDR3 is built from 12 residues. CDR3 sequence (DNA): TGTGCCAGCAGCTCCACGGGAGGTGAAGCTTTCTTT. Amino acid sequence: CASSSTGGEAFF.

This sequence joins TRBV12-3 or TRBV12-4 and TRBJ2-1; 7 bases line up with TRBD2. Trimming took 6 bases from V and 7 from J; bases not matched to a gene: 12. This CDR3 has 15 amino acids. This chain's CDR3 is CASRRGAGIGNEQFF. The DNA for the CDR3 is TGTGCCAGCAGAAGGGGAGCGGGAATAGGGAATGAGCAGTTCTTC.

CDR3 sequence: CASSPSTSGETQYF. CDR3 DNA: TGTGCCAGCAGCCCGTCGACTAGCGGGGAGACCCAGTACTTC. The rearrangement uses TRBV7-8 and TRBJ2-5; 10 bases map to TRBD2. The CDR3 is 14 residues long. CDR1 SGHVS and CDR2 FQNEAQ come from the germline V gene. Losses at the gene ends were 5 bases for V and 5 bases for J; bases not matched to a gene: 5.

The chain uses TRBV4-1 and TRBJ2-1; D uncertain. Between the trimmed V and J ends, which lost 1 base and 0 bases, there was a span of 10 bases. The CDR3 extends over 16 amino acids. CDR1 MGHRA and CDR2 YSYEKL come from the germline V gene. CDR3 sequence reads: CASSQAGGNSYNEQFF. Written as DNA, the CDR3 is TGCGCCAGCAGCCAAGCGGGCGGAAACTCCTACAATGAGCAGTTCTTC.

V and J are TRBV7-2 and TRBJ2-3, with D unresolved. V dropped 2 bases and J dropped 5 bases, with 11 bases sitting between them. This CDR3 contains 14 residues. Germline-derived CDR1 and CDR2 are SGHTA and FQGNSA. DNA of the CDR3: TGTGCCAGCAGCTTAAGCGCGGCATTAGATACGCAGTATTTT. Amino acids: CASSLSAALDTQYF. Combining the CDR3 with reference TRBV7-2 and TRBJ2-3 gives the whole variable domain GAGVSQSPSNKVTEKGKDVELRCDPISGHTALYWYRQSLGQGLEFLIYFQGNSAPDKSGLPSDRFSAERTGGSVSTLTIQRTQQEDSAVYLCASSLSAALDTQYFGPGTRLTVL.

The genes are TRBV20-1 and TRBJ2-5; D is perhaps TRBD2 (5 bases). V shed 5 bases and J shed 2 bases, with 18 bases lying between them. Germline V gene lookup returns CDR1 DFQATT and CDR2 SNEGSKA (reference sequence). CDR3 length: 15 amino acids. The CDR3 reads CSARRGSREQETQYF. In nucleotides, the CDR3 is TGCAGTGCTCGTAGAGGGTCTAGGGAGCAAGAGACCCAGTACTTC.

The chain employs TRBV12-3 or TRBV12-4 and TRBJ2-1; 16 nucleotides agree with TRBD2. Germline trimming cut 8 bases from V and 9 bases from J; bases unmatched to any gene: 7. This CDR3 contains 15 residues. This CDR3 reads CASQGLAGGYGEQFF. Written as DNA, the CDR3 is TGTGCCAGCCAGGGACTAGCGGGAGGGTATGGTGAGCAGTTCTTC.

This clonotype was counted at least ten times. The chain joins TRBV7-2 to TRBJ2-7; possibly TRBD1 for D (6 bases). Germline values: CDR1 SGHTA, CDR2 FQGNSA. There are 14 residues in the CDR3. V lost 4 bases and J lost 0, with 10 bases in between. The CDR3 sequence is CASSSRDNSYEQYF. The CDR3 DNA is TGTGCCAGCAGCTCTAGGGACAACTCCTACGAGCAGTACTTC. The variable domain in full, with the rest retrieved from reference TRBV7-2 and TRBJ2-7, is GAGVSQSPSNKVTEKGKDVELRCDPISGHTALYWYRQSLGQGLEFLIYFQGNSAPDKSGLPSDRFSAERTGGSVSTLTIQRTQQEDSAVYLCASSSRDNSYEQYFGPGTRLTVT.

The rearrangement links TRBV24-1 to TRBJ1-1; D gene uncertain. Germline CDR1 is KGHDR and CDR2 is SFDVKD. There are 15 residues in the CDR3. With 5 bases removed from V and 1 base from J, the gap between germline ends came to 13 bases. The CDR3 here is CATSGTTIKNTEAFF. CDR3 DNA: TGTGCCACCAGTGGAACCACCATAAAGAACACTGAAGCTTTCTTT.

This clonotype turned up a few times. DNA of the CDR3: TGTGCCAGCAGTTACTATCAGGGTGCCAAAAACATTCAGTACTTC. It translates to CASSYYQGAKNIQYF. The gene calls are TRBV6-5 and TRBJ2-4; possibly TRBD1 for D (5 bases). Germline V CDR1 and CDR2: MNHEY, SVGAGI. The CDR3 sequence is 15 residues long. Trimming removed 1 base from V and 1 base from J, with 8 bases in between.

This clonotype was picked up many times. The chain carries TRBV7-2 and TRBJ2-5; tentative D call: TRBD2 (5 bases). Between the trimmed V and J ends, which lost 1 base and 4 bases, there was a span of 10 bases. The CDR3 covers 14 residues. Germline V CDR1 and CDR2: SGHTA, FQGNSA. The CDR3 loop reads CASSLGGPRETQYF. CDR3 DNA sequence: TGTGCCAGCAGCTTAGGAGGGCCCCGAGAGACCCAGTACTTC. Together with reference TRBV7-2 and TRBJ2-5, the CDR3 gives the full variable domain: GAGVSQSPSNKVTEKGKDVELRCDPISGHTALYWYRQSLGQGLEFLIYFQGNSAPDKSGLPSDRFSAERTGGSVSTLTIQRTQQEDSAVYLCASSLGGPRETQYFGPGTRLLVL.

This clonotype turned up a few times. The chain links TRBV4-1 to TRBJ1-1, with unresolved D. Germline loops: CDR1 MGHRA, CDR2 YSYEKL. CDR3 length: 12 residues. V was trimmed by 0 bases and J by 11 bases, leaving 10 bases between them. The CDR3 bases are TGCGCCAGCAGCCAAGACGGTCGAAGGGCTTTCTTT. This encodes CASSQDGRRAFF.

The rearrangement joins TRBV29-1 to TRBJ2-7, with 8 positions matching TRBD1. CDR1 and CDR2 (germline): SQVTM, ANQGSEA. With V trimmed by 6 bases and J by 0 bases, 4 bases remained unmatched. This CDR3 has 13 amino acids. In nucleotides, the CDR3 is TGCAGCGTCCCCGGGACAGGCTCCTACGAGCAGTACTTC. Its translation is CSVPGTGSYEQYF.

In this sample, this clonotype turned up a few times. The V gene is TRBV6-6, the J gene TRBJ2-1, with TRBD2 matching 13 bases. Germline V gives CDR1 MNHNY, CDR2 SVGAGI (reference sequence). The ends lost 2 bases at V and 3 bases at J; junction bases unmatched: 1. This CDR3 region has 16 residues. Here the CDR3 reads CASSYRLAGGYNEQFF. DNA for the CDR3: TGTGCCAGCAGTTACCGACTAGCGGGAGGCTACAATGAGCAGTTCTTC.

This clonotype has more than one count but fewer than ten. V is TRBV4-1 and J is TRBJ2-2; 10 bases are a match to TRBD2. Trimming cost V 6 bases and J 5 bases; bases outside gene matches: 9. Looked up from germline, CDR1 is MGHRA and CDR2 is YSYEKL. This CDR3 contains 16 residues. The CDR3 region is CASRSGEREGTGELFF. CDR3 DNA: TGCGCCAGCAGGTCCGGGGAGCGGGAGGGGACCGGGGAGCTGTTTTTT.

The chain recombines TRBV12-3 or TRBV12-4 with TRBJ1-2; 7 bases line up with TRBD1. With 10 bases clipped from V and 8 bases from J, the junction kept 13 bases outside the gene matches. The CDR3 is 13 residues long. The CDR3 reads CATHRDRADGYTF. The CDR3, as DNA: TGTGCCACCCATAGAGACAGGGCCGACGGCTACACCTTC.

This clonotype was seen a handful of times. The V gene is TRBV5-6, the J gene TRBJ2-7; D tentatively reads TRBD1 or TRBD2 (5 bases each). Trimming cost V 3 bases and J 6 bases, with 10 bases left between them. The CDR3 spans 12 residues. Germline values: CDR1 SGHDT, CDR2 YYEEEE. The DNA for the CDR3 is TGTGCCAGCAGCTCCGGGACGGGCGAGCAGTACGTC. Protein: CASSSGTGEQYV.

This clonotype was counted between two and nine times. The chain joins TRBV4-1 to TRBJ2-1, with D tentatively TRBD1 (6 bases). With 0 bases removed from V and 9 bases from J, the gap between germline ends came to 15 bases. This CDR3 is 15 amino acids long. Per germline, CDR1 MGHRA and CDR2 YSYEKL. The CDR3 DNA is TGCGCCAGCAGCCAAGAAGTGATGGGGGCACGTGAGCAGTTCTTC. This gives the protein CASSQEVMGAREQFF.

The chain uses TRBV7-9 and TRBJ2-1; the match to TRBD2 covers 8 bases. The junction had 12 bases not matched to a gene; V was cut back by 0 bases and J by 11 bases. The CDR3 sequence is 16 residues long. Germline CDR1 SEHNR, CDR2 FQNEAQ (reference sequence). The CDR3 DNA is TGTGCCAGCAGCTTAGCGGATCAGGCAGCGGGAGTAAAGCAGTTCTTC. Protein sequence: CASSLADQAAGVKQFF.

This clonotype was observed a few times. The chain has TRBV28 and TRBJ2-3; possible D gene TRBD2, 6 bases. Per germline, CDR1 MDHEN and CDR2 SYDVKM. CDR3 length: 15 residues. Deletions cut 2 bases from V and 1 base from J, with 10 bases between. In nucleotides, the CDR3 is TGTGCCAGCAGTTTAGCCGGGAGTGGCACAGATACGCAGTATTTT. Protein sequence: CASSLAGSGTDTQYF.

The V and J genes are TRBV2 and TRBJ1-4; D remains unclear. V was shortened by 3 bases and J by 8 bases, with 10 bases between the two germline ends. Germline assignment: CDR1 SNHLY and CDR2 FYNNEI. This CDR3 has 13 amino acids. The CDR3 loop reads CASSDVGKEKLFF. DNA of the CDR3: TGTGCCAGCAGTGATGTGGGGAAAGAAAAACTGTTTTTT.

The chain joins TRBV19 to TRBJ1-5, with a weak D call TRBD1 (5 bases). The CDR3 covers 14 residues. The V end lost 7 bases, the J end lost 7 bases, and 17 bases lay between the germline ends. Germline CDR1 and CDR2: LNHDA and SQIVND (reference sequence). This CDR3 is CASTPTVLGQPQHF. CDR3 in DNA: TGTGCCAGTACTCCGACAGTCCTAGGCCAGCCCCAGCATTTT.

Only a few counts were recorded for this clonotype. The rearrangement joins TRBV7-8 to TRBJ2-5, with 7 bases fitting TRBD2. This CDR3 is 14 amino acids long. Germline CDR1 reads SGHVS; CDR2 reads FQNEAQ. J gave up 4 bases and V 8 bases, and 10 bases lay outside the gene matches. The CDR3 sequence is CASLLGGRAETQYF. For the CDR3, the DNA is TGTGCCAGCTTGCTCGGCGGGAGAGCAGAGACCCAGTACTTC.

In the case of this clonotype: A much larger clonotype is one base distant, so this may be a read error. In DNA form, the CDR3 reads TGTGCCAGCAGCTTATATCCCCAGGGGGCTTTAGACAGGGCCAACGTCCTGACTTTC. Translated, it gives CASSLYPQGALDRANVLTF. This chain uses TRBV7-2 with TRBJ2-6; 8 nucleotides line up with TRBD1. This CDR3 contains 19 residues. Trimming at V came to 2 bases and at J to 5 bases, leaving 14 bases not matched to a gene. Germline V CDR1 and CDR2: SGHTA, FQGNSA.

In DNA form, the CDR3 reads TGTGCCAGCTCCCAGGCGGGAGGGAACAATGAGCAGTTCTTC. Residues: CASSQAGGNNEQFF. The chain combines TRBV19 with TRBJ2-1, with TRBD2 matching over 9 bases. There are 14 residues in the CDR3. Germline V lookup: CDR1 LNHDA, CDR2 SQIVND (reference sequence). V shed 9 bases and J 5 bases; nucleotides not matched to a gene: 8.

The gene calls are TRBV28 and TRBJ2-1, with D possibly matching TRBD2 (5 bases). The CDR3 loop spans 16 amino acids. The V and J ends lost 5 bases and 5 bases respectively, with 19 bases between them. CDR1 is MDHEN and CDR2 is SYDVKM in the germline V gene. The CDR3 sequence: CASSTPGVPRDNEQFF. The CDR3 DNA is TGTGCCAGCAGTACCCCCGGGGTACCGAGGGACAATGAGCAGTTCTTC.